This entry concerns a single T cell receptor (beta chain). The antigen it binds to is not known. No base quality values were provided; no much bigger clone lies one nucleotide off. To be included, a participant needed at least one PBMC sample from before ART initiation plus at least two post-ART samples. Every participant with HIV received treatment in the United States of America. Before DNA extraction, cryopreserved samples containing 1-10 million PBMC were thawed and washed. At the time of the earliest PBMC sample for each participant with HIV, ages ranged from 23 to 54 years. Per participant, PBMC samples came from 1-4 timepoints prior to ART initiation and 2-8 timepoints following ART initiation, for a median of 7 samples. Serial HIV viral load, CD4+ T-cell count, ART history and demographic data were obtained for every participant. A Qiagen kit on a QIAcube was used to extract genomic DNA from unsorted PBMC, with samples processed in batches of 12.

These data are taken from a study of long-term antiretroviral therapy in people with HIV (dated by TCRdb to about 2022). Looking at the study overall: The earliest samples were collected about a decade before the 2015 WHO recommendation for immediate ART, when ART was typically delayed until CD4 counts fell. This retrospective serial study examined whether starting ART and sustained HIV suppression were associated with changes in the composition and diversity of the TRB repertoire in peripheral blood. A total of roughly 200 cryopreserved PBMC samples came from 30 or so adults with confirmed HIV infection and were collected serially over a mean of roughly 6 years (range 1-12). Among the roughly 30 participants with HIV, about a dozen were female. No cross-contamination during QIAcube processing turned up in test extractions that ran a monoclonal T-cell line alongside 25 to 35 polyclonal samples. Paper-wide results and their limitations: ART initiation was associated with a significant increase in TRB diversity, but diversity stayed significantly below transplant donor controls even after long-term ART. Narrower CDR3 length ranges were observed in HIV repertoires than in controls, and an antigen-experienced repertoire with only a slight naive shift after ART was suggested by the network structure. Expanded TRB clones identified before ART initiation dominated the repertoire at all time points, although this dominance fluctuated and declined in many PLHIV after ART. The samples were dated from the mid-2000s to the late 2010s, and the ART regimens that were used may be less effective than current ART regimens. Because PBMC availability was limited, only the TCR beta chain was sequenced, with no alpha chain pairing. No data were available on ART adherence, viral resistance or therapy changes, limiting inferences about post-ART repertoire changes. Because pre-ART samples had limited cell numbers, unsorted PBMC were profiled rather than sorted CD4+ and CD8+ T cells.

The cysteine opens and the phenylalanine closes a CDR3 of 14 amino acids. The retained sequence is limited to the CDR3, 42 bases, with the frame set at the first base. Looking up the germline V gene yields CDR1 SGDLS and CDR2 YYNGEE. Trimming at the junction amounts to 3 bases on V and 7 bases on J, and the germline ends lie 17 bases apart. The immunoSEQ hsTCRB v3.0 assay was used at survey level resolution for TRB variable region sequencing. A depth of roughly 35,000-55,000 T-cell genomes per sample was targeted for TRB sequencing. Pooled TRB libraries were sequenced on an Illumina MiSeq with a v3 150-cycle kit. Turning to the authors' computational methods: Repertoire analysis ran in R within a reproducible Nextflow workflow covering QC, data transformation and analysis. LymphoSeq2, an R package for AIRR-Seq data exploration, was used to implement custom analyses. After excluding a few samples that yielded fewer than 5000 total TRB sequences, fewer than 200 HIV repertoires remained for analysis. Among the approximately 190 retained HIV repertoires, roughly 60 were collected before ART initiation and 129 were collected after ART initiation. Each repertoire was downsampled to 5000 TRB nucleotide sequences, and summary statistics were averaged across 100 downsampling iterations. The analysis kept only TRB sequences whose CDR3 regions were at least seven amino acids long. Diversity was assessed using a clonality score derived from Shannon entropy and using the Gini coefficient. In the repertoire networks, any two of the top 5000 CDR3 amino acid sequences were linked whenever the two sequences differed by an edit distance of one. Antigen specificity groups and MHC restriction were predicted for TRB CDR3 amino acid sequences with GLIPH2. To flag known CMV, EBV, HIV or tissue antigen associations, CDR3 amino acid sequences were matched against VDJdb and McPAS-TCR. Pre-ART, post-ART and control groups were compared with Wilcoxon signed-rank tests and Holm-Bonferroni correction. The table comes from immuneACCESS by way of TCRdb, which keeps in-frame sequences with V and J called. Part of the clones is missing from these tables; in studies checked, under half for an unresolved V gene and the rest for unknown reasons. V and J calls and clone size are given by that table; D and trimming were obtained from the DNA. In all, the sample holds about 36,000 clones, and 80% of those were seen once. 5.8% of the sample lies in the top ten.

This sequence was found in a man aged 25 to 45 with HIV. The chain links TRBV9 with TRBJ2-7; TRBD1 might be the D gene, on 6 matching bases. The sample was unsorted PBMCs, taken 3.4 years after starting antiretroviral therapy. CDR3 sequence: CASSEALGAPEQYF. The DNA sequence follows: TGTGCCAGCAGCGAGGCCCTGGGGGCTCCGGAGCAGTACTTC.